Reported below is one T cell receptor (beta chain). These data belong to a study of Ad26.COV2.S vaccination and SARS-CoV-2 variants. Germline loops: CDR1 SGHAT, CDR2 FQNNGV. Deletions cut 5 bases from V and 1 base from J, with 12 bases between. The CDR3 covers 15 residues. Some clones are missing from TCRdb's copy, which holds only in-frame ones; the method was immunoSEQ multiplex PCR. Among about 400,000 clones listed, about nine tenths were seen once. As for treatment: 19 received Ad26.COV2.S at low or high dose, single or two shots; about 5 received placebo; per-sample allocation not given. Repertoires come from day 63 after the first vaccine or placebo injection.

This specimen consisted of peripheral blood, obtained in a trial of Ad26.COV2.S vaccine versus placebo. The chain recombines TRBV11-2 with TRBJ1-5; the D gene is possibly TRBD1 (6 bases). This clonotype was obtained from a person aged 18-65 years who received the Ad26.COV2.S COVID-19 vaccine or a placebo. For the CDR3, the DNA is TGTGCCAGCAGCCTTCAAGGACAGAGCAATCAGCCCCAGCATTTT. Its translation: CASSLQGQSNQPQHF.